The next 20 T cell receptor beta chains were all read from a single sample in a study of long-term antiretroviral therapy in people with HIV. It was version v3.0 of the immunoSEQ assay that was run at survey level. Profiled with immunoSEQ multiplex PCR; TCRdb holds only in-frame clones, not every one. This table has roughly 28,000 clones, 80% appearing once. The sequencing used unsorted PBMCs, collected 0.3 years after starting antiretroviral therapy. These receptors were obtained from a man in his forties with HIV.

The table lists this clone with a count of one. The gene calls are TRBV11-3 and TRBJ1-1, with TRBD1 identical over 9 bases. CDR3 size: 15 residues. The germline CDR1 and CDR2 sequences are SGHNT and YENEEA. V dropped 1 base and J dropped 0; count of bases not matched to a gene: 0. The CDR3 region has the DNA TGTGCCAGCAGCTTAGGACAGGGGGTGAACACTGAAGCTTTCTTT. Translating it yields CASSLGQGVNTEAFF.

This chain links TRBV25-1 with TRBJ2-7; the D gene is possibly TRBD2 (5 bases). V was trimmed by 4 bases and J by 6 bases, leaving 7 bases between them. The germline gives CDR1 MGHDK, CDR2 SYGVNS. The CDR3 has 11 residues. Here the CDR3 DNA reads TGTGCCAGCAGTGTGGCGGGCGAGCAGTACTTC. This translates into CASSVAGEQYF.

Only one count was recorded for this clone. V is TRBV6-5 and J is TRBJ2-1, with D possibly matching TRBD2 (6 bases). The CDR3 extends over 14 amino acids. Germline V gives CDR1 MNHEY, CDR2 SVGAGI. The ends were cut back, 0 bases at V and 9 bases at J, with 12 bases in the middle. The CDR3 coding sequence is TGTGCCAGCAGTTACTCGTCGCGGGGTGGTGAGCAGTTCTTC. Translated: CASSYSSRGGEQFF.

This clone was recorded a few times. The chain couples TRBV28 to TRBJ2-7; D is tentatively TRBD1 or TRBD2 (5 bases each). The germline gives CDR1 MDHEN, CDR2 SYDVKM. The CDR3 loop spans 13 amino acids. V gave up 6 bases and J gave up 0 bases, with 9 bases separating them. The CDR3 protein is CASSAGTSYEQYF. CDR3 coding DNA: TGTGCCAGCAGCGCAGGGACCTCCTACGAGCAGTACTTC.

A single count supports this clone. The chain uses TRBV9 and TRBJ2-7; the D call may be TRBD1 or TRBD2 (7 bases each). This CDR3 comprises 15 residues. CDR1 is SGDLS and CDR2 is YYNGEE in the germline V gene. V gave up 4 bases and J gave up 0 bases, with 14 bases separating them. CDR3 bases: TGTGCCAGCAGCCTGGGAGGGGGCTACTCCTACGAGCAGTACTTC. It is translated as CASSLGGGYSYEQYF.

The chain links TRBV9 to TRBJ2-7, with TRBD2 matching over 7 bases. This CDR3 spans 15 amino acids. J was trimmed by 2 bases and V by 6 bases; bases with no gene match: 11. CDR1 is SGDLS and CDR2 is YYNGEE in the germline V gene. The CDR3: CASTPGGSGPYEQYF. The CDR3 DNA reads as TGTGCCAGCACCCCGGGGGGTTCCGGCCCCTACGAGCAGTACTTC. Variable domain in full (rest from reference TRBV9 and TRBJ2-7): DSGVTQTPKHLITATGQRVTLRCSPRSGDLSVYWYQQSLDQGLQFLIQYYNGEERAKGNILERFSAQQFPDLHSELNLSSLELGDSALYFCASTPGGSGPYEQYFGPGTRLTVT.

This clone was counted a single time. This CDR3 is CASSIDRAVNSPLHF. The DNA for the CDR3 is TGTGCCAGTAGTATAGATCGGGCAGTGAATTCACCCCTCCACTTT. The genes are TRBV19 and TRBJ1-6; unclear D gene. Germline-derived CDR1 and CDR2 are LNHDA and SQIVND (reference sequence). V was clipped by 0 bases and J by 7 bases, with 10 bases between them. The CDR3 is 15 amino acids.

The chain is built from TRBV27 and TRBJ2-3, with 12 positions matching TRBD2. The CDR3 spans 17 residues. Germline loops: CDR1 MNHEY, CDR2 SMNVEV (reference sequence). After removal of 4 bases from V and 0 bases from J, the junction contained 5 bases not matched to a gene. DNA of the CDR3: TGTGCCAGCAGTTCCCGACTAGCGGGAGACAGCACAGATACGCAGTATTTT. Its translation is CASSSRLAGDSTDTQYF.

The chain carries TRBV10-1 and TRBJ2-4; tentatively, D is TRBD1 (5 bases). V shed 7 bases and J shed 0 bases, with 16 bases lying between them. CDR1 and CDR2 from the germline V gene are WNHNN and SYGVQD (reference sequence). The CDR3 is 16 amino acids. The CDR3 DNA reads TGCGCCAGCACTGCCAACCTAGGGGTAGCCAAAAACATTCAGTACTTC. Amino acid sequence: CASTANLGVAKNIQYF.

A single count supports this clone. The V and J genes are TRBV5-3 and TRBJ1-5; no firm D call. TRBV5-3 qualifies as an ORF whose function is uncertain. Between the trimmed V and J ends, which lost 1 base and 1 base, there was a span of 12 bases. The CDR3 is 16 residues long. CDR3 nucleotides: TGTGCCAGAAGCTTGTACCGTTCGGCAAGCAATCAGCCCCAGCATTTT. Its protein product is CARSLYRSASNQPQHF.

The chain combines TRBV11-2 with TRBJ2-3; D gene uncertain. Germline-derived CDR1 and CDR2 are SGHAT and FQNNGV. Trimming removed 9 bases from V and 6 bases from J, with 19 bases in between. The length of the CDR3 is 14 residues. The CDR3 is CASRQGPGRDTQYF. The CDR3 DNA follows: TGTGCCAGTCGTCAAGGGCCAGGTAGGGATACGCAGTATTTT.

The V and J genes are TRBV7-9 and TRBJ2-2, with 8 bases matching TRBD1. CDR1 is SEHNR and CDR2 is FQNEAQ in the germline V gene (reference sequence). After removal of 5 bases from V and 2 bases from J, the junction contained 7 bases not matched to a gene. The CDR3 is 16 amino acids. CDR3 bases: TGTGCCAGCAGCAGACAGGGGACACTTAACACCGGGGAGCTGTTTTTT. Translating it yields CASSRQGTLNTGELFF.

The chain is built from TRBV9 and TRBJ2-3; perhaps TRBD1 as D (6 bases). Trimming pared 4 bases from V and 3 bases from J, leaving 12 bases between. The CDR3 has 14 residues. The germline CDR1 and CDR2 sequences are SGDLS and YYNGEE. CDR3 bases: TGTGCCAGCAGCTCTACAGGGATAACAGATACGCAGTATTTT. It codes for CASSSTGITDTQYF.

The chain employs TRBV11-2 and TRBJ2-7; no clear D. Germline V gene sequence: CDR1 SGHAT, CDR2 FQNNGV. The CDR3 loop spans 13 amino acids. Trimming pared 5 bases from V and 0 bases from J, leaving 8 bases between. CDR3 sequence (DNA): TGTGCCAGCAGCCTGAGCGACTCCTACGAGCAGTACTTC. As protein: CASSLSDSYEQYF.

This sequence joins TRBV6-6 and TRBJ2-1; 10 bases line up with TRBD1. Germline loops: CDR1 MNHNY, CDR2 SVGAGI (reference sequence). Trimming took 6 bases from V and 4 from J; bases not matched to a gene: 6. The length of the CDR3 is 15 residues. The CDR3 region has the DNA TGTGCCAGCAGATCAGGGACAGGGGCGTACAATGAGCAGTTCTTC. Translating it yields CASRSGTGAYNEQFF.

This clone was seen more than once but under ten times. The chain recombines TRBV14 with TRBJ2-7, with 8 bases matching TRBD1. With 4 bases clipped from V and 6 bases from J, the junction kept 8 bases outside the gene matches. CDR3 size: 14 residues. The germline gives CDR1 SGHDN, CDR2 FVKESK. CDR3 sequence reads: CASSLGQGFIEQYF. Here the CDR3 DNA reads TGTGCCAGCAGCCTCGGACAGGGCTTCATCGAGCAGTACTTC.

The chain links TRBV15 to TRBJ2-7; 8 nucleotides agree with TRBD2. This CDR3 has 17 residues. V was clipped by 3 bases and J by 3 bases; unmatched bases: 13. CDR1 is LNHNV, CDR2 YYDKDF, per germline (reference sequence). The CDR3 region has the DNA TGTGCCACCAGCAGGGGGCTTAGTGGTAGCGGGAACTACGAGCAGTACTTC. It is translated as CATSRGLSGSGNYEQYF.

The rearrangement joins TRBV5-1 to TRBJ1-2; no firm D call. Germline loops: CDR1 SGHRS, CDR2 YFSETQ. The CDR3 has 12 amino acids. The V end was cut by 0 bases, the J end by 10 bases, with 10 bases between. CDR3 sequence: CASSLDTLHYTF. The DNA of the CDR3 is TGCGCCAGCAGCTTGGACACGCTCCACTACACCTTC.

V gene TRBV9 combines with J gene TRBJ2-5, with D perhaps assigned TRBD1 or TRBD2 (6 bases each). CDR3 length: 14 residues. Deletions cut 3 bases from V and 4 bases from J, with 13 bases between. CDR1 is SGDLS and CDR2 is YYNGEE in the germline V gene. Written as DNA, the CDR3 is TGTGCCAGCAGCGAGGAGGGGGTAGGAGAGACCCAGTACTTC. Translated, it gives CASSEEGVGETQYF.

This chain connects TRBV19 to TRBJ1-1; a possible D gene is TRBD1 (6 bases). The CDR3 is made up of 15 amino acids. The V gene's germline CDR1 is LNHDA and CDR2 SQIVND (reference sequence). Between the trimmed V and J ends, which lost 8 bases and 3 bases, there was a span of 19 bases. The DNA of the CDR3 is TGTGCCAGTTTTAGCAGAGGGGGTGGCTACACTGAAGCTTTCTTT. It translates to CASFSRGGGYTEAFF.